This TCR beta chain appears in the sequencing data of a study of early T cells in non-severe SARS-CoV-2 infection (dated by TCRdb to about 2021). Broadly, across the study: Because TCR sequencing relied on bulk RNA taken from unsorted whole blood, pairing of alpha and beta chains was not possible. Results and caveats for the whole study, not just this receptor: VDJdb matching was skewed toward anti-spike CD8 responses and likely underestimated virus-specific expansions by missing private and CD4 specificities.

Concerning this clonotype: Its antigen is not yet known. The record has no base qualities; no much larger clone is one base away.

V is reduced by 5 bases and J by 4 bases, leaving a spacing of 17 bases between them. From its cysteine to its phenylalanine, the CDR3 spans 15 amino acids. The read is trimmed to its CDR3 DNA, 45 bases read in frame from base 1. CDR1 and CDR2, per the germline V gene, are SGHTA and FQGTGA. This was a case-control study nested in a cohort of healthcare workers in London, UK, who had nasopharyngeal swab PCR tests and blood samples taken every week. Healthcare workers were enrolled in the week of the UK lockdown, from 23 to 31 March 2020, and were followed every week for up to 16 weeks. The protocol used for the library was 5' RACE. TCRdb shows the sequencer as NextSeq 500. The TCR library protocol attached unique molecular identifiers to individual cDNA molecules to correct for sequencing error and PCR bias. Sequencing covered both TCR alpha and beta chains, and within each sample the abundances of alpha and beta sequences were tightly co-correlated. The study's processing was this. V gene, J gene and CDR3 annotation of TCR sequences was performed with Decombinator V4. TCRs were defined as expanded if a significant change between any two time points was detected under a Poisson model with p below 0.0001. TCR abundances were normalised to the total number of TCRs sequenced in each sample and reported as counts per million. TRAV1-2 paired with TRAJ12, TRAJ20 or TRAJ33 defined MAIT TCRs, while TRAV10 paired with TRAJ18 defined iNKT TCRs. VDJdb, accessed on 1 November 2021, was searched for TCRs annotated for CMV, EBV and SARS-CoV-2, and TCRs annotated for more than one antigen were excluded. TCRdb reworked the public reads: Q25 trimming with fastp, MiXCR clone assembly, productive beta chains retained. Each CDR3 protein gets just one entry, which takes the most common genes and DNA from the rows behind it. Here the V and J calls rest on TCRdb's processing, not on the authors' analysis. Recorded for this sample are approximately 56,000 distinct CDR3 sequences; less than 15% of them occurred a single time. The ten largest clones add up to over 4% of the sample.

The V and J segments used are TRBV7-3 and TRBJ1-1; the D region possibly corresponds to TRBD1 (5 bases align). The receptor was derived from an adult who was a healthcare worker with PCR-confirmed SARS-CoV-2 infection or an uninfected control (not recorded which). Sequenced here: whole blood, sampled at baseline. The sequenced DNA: TGTGCCAGCAGCCTTGGCAGGGTAGAATCCACTGAAGCTTTCTTT. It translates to CASSLGRVESTEAFF.